The 22 T cell receptor beta chains below all came from one sample that was sequenced in a study of blood T cell repertoires in COVID-19. The method was immunoSEQ multiplex PCR; TCRdb's version includes in-frame clones alone and lacks a portion of them. This sample has a few hundred thousand clones; around 90% occur once, and the top ten carry roughly 7%. Specimen: peripheral blood. The origin of the receptors is a woman younger than 45 with COVID-19, enrolled during active disease.

There are a few counts of this clone. The genes are TRBV6-1 and TRBJ2-7; tentatively, D is TRBD2 (6 bases). This CDR3 comprises 14 residues. V was cut by 2 bases and J by 3 bases, with 11 bases left in between. Germline lookup yields CDR1 MNHNS and CDR2 SASEGT. In nucleotides, the CDR3 is TGTGCCAGCAGTGAATATCCAGCGGGCTACGAGCAGTACTTC. Its protein product is CASSEYPAGYEQYF.

This clone was observed a single time. The rearrangement joins TRBV6-5 to TRBJ1-5; 10 nucleotides line up with TRBD1. V dropped 4 bases and J dropped 6; count of bases not matched to a gene: 6. The germline gives CDR1 MNHEY, CDR2 SVGAGI. There are 15 residues in the CDR3. In DNA form, the CDR3 reads TGTGCCAGCAGTTCCCTAGGACAGGGGGTTCAGCCCCAGCATTTT. Amino acid sequence: CASSSLGQGVQPQHF.

This rearrangement joins TRBV7-2 to TRBJ1-4; perhaps TRBD1 as D (6 bases). The CDR3 contains 16 residues. With 5 bases removed from V and 8 bases from J, the gap between germline ends came to 21 bases. Germline loops: CDR1 SGHTA, CDR2 FQGNSA. CDR3 residues: CASSAFLQGNREKLFF. The CDR3 DNA is TGTGCCAGCAGCGCTTTCCTTCAGGGGAATCGGGAAAAACTGTTTTTT. The full variable domain, rest sourced from reference TRBV7-2 and TRBJ1-4, is GAGVSQSPSNKVTEKGKDVELRCDPISGHTALYWYRQSLGQGLEFLIYFQGNSAPDKSGLPSDRFSAERTGGSVSTLTIQRTQQEDSAVYLCASSAFLQGNREKLFFGSGTQLSVL.

J is TRBJ1-5 and V is TRBV12-3 or TRBV12-4; no clear D. The V gene lost 3 bases and the J gene lost 7 bases, with 10 bases spanning the gap. The CDR3 length is 13 residues. As DNA, the CDR3 is TGTGCCAGCAGTTTCAACAGTGGACAGCCCCAGCATTTT. Protein sequence: CASSFNSGQPQHF.

The J gene is TRBJ2-1, the V gene TRBV7-2; 7 positions match TRBD2. The CDR3 totals 16 residues. V lost 8 bases, J lost 3 bases, and 13 bases stayed unmatched. Germline values: CDR1 SGHTA, CDR2 FQGNSA. The CDR3 DNA follows: TGTGCCAGCGGGCGGAGGAGGGCGGGGGTCTACAATGAGCAGTTCTTC. Translating it yields CASGRRRAGVYNEQFF. Drawing the rest from reference TRBV7-2 and TRBJ2-1, the complete variable domain is GAGVSQSPSNKVTEKGKDVELRCDPISGHTALYWYRQSLGQGLEFLIYFQGNSAPDKSGLPSDRFSAERTGGSVSTLTIQRTQQEDSAVYLCASGRRRAGVYNEQFFGPGTRLTVL.

This rearrangement joins TRBV28 to TRBJ2-7; D ambiguous. The CDR3 is 11 amino acids. Germline loops: CDR1 MDHEN, CDR2 SYDVKM. Trimming removed 3 bases from V and 7 bases from J, with 7 bases in between. The CDR3 reads CASSFSREQYF. For the CDR3, the DNA is TGTGCCAGCAGTTTTAGCCGGGAGCAGTACTTC. Full variable domain (rest looked up from reference TRBV28 and TRBJ2-7): DVKVTQSSRYLVKRTGEKVFLECVQDMDHENMFWYRQDPGLGLRLIYFSYDVKMKEKGDIPEGYSVSREKKERFSLILESASTNQTSMYLCASSFSREQYFGPGTRLTVT.

This clone was counted a single time. This chain connects TRBV2 to TRBJ1-2; D not resolved. V lost 5 bases, J lost 4 bases, and 14 bases lay in between. Germline CDR1 and CDR2: SNHLY and FYNNEI. The CDR3 loop spans 14 amino acids. The CDR3 is CASSSYPEGYGYTF. The DNA of the CDR3 is TGTGCCAGCAGTTCTTACCCGGAGGGCTATGGCTACACCTTC. Combining the CDR3 with reference TRBV2 and TRBJ1-2 gives the whole variable domain EPEVTQTPSHQVTQMGQEVILRCVPISNHLYFYWYRQILGQKVEFLVSFYNNEISEKSEIFDDQFSVERPDGSNFTLKIRSTKLEDSAMYFCASSSYPEGYGYTFGSGTRLTVV.

The gene calls are TRBV6-1 and TRBJ2-7; TRBD1 aligns across 9 bases. Germline V gene lookup returns CDR1 MNHNS and CDR2 SASEGT. CDR3 length equals 18 residues. J was trimmed by 4 bases and V by 3 bases; bases with no gene match: 16. The CDR3 sequence: CASSDRDRVWDSLYEQYF. CDR3 bases: TGTGCCAGCAGTGACCGGGACAGGGTTTGGGATTCCCTTTACGAGCAGTACTTC.

Here the CDR3 reads CASGPFRGGTQYF. The CDR3 nucleotides are TGCGCCAGCGGACCTTTCCGAGGAGGTACGCAGTATTTT. The chain couples TRBV10-1 to TRBJ2-3, with D tentatively TRBD2 (5 bases). The CDR3 spans 13 residues. Germline CDR1 WNHNN, CDR2 SYGVQD (reference sequence). Trimming cost V 8 bases and J 8 bases, with 17 bases left between them.

The rearrangement links TRBV5-4 to TRBJ2-7; 8 nucleotides line up with TRBD1. J was trimmed by 5 bases and V by 3 bases; bases with no gene match: 7. In germline, CDR1 is SGHNT, CDR2 YYREEE (reference sequence). This CDR3 comprises 14 residues. CDR3 nucleotides: TGTGCCAGCAGCTCACAGGGGGTTGTCCACGAGCAGTACTTC. Protein product: CASSSQGVVHEQYF.

The chain recombines TRBV7-9 with TRBJ1-5; 8 bases are a match to TRBD1. The CDR3 extends over 14 amino acids. Trimming removed 4 bases from V and 4 bases from J; junction bases left unmatched: 3. The germline V gene has CDR1 SEHNR and CDR2 FQNEAQ (reference sequence). The CDR3 loop reads CASSSTGANQPQHF. DNA of the CDR3: TGTGCCAGCAGCTCGACAGGGGCGAATCAGCCCCAGCATTTT.

The chain joins TRBV6-2 or TRBV6-3 to TRBJ1-2, with 9 bases lining up with TRBD1. Germline lookup yields CDR1 MNHEY and CDR2 SVGEGT. The CDR3 is 15 amino acids. J gave up 2 bases and V 3 bases, and 4 bases lay outside the gene matches. The CDR3 spells CASSYNRGRNYGYTF. CDR3 DNA: TGTGCCAGCAGTTATAACAGGGGGCGGAACTATGGCTACACCTTC.

The rearrangement links TRBV4-2 to TRBJ2-3, with 11 positions matching TRBD2. This CDR3 is built from 18 residues. Germline V gene data show CDR1 as LGHNA and CDR2 as YNFKEQ. With V trimmed by 0 bases and J by 2 bases, 7 bases remained unmatched. The CDR3 DNA follows: TGTGCCAGCAGCCAAGAAAGCCCACTAGCGGGGGTCACAGATACGCAGTATTTT. Its translation: CASSQESPLAGVTDTQYF.

The V call is TRBV28, the J call TRBJ2-7; 11 bases fit TRBD2. The J segment lost 7 bases and the V segment lost 2 bases, leaving 7 bases of the junction unmatched. The CDR3 length is 15 residues. Germline CDR1 is MDHEN and CDR2 is SYDVKM. The CDR3 DNA reads as TGTGCCAGCAGTTTAAATAGCGGGAGGGCCGAAGAGCAGTACTTC. This encodes CASSLNSGRAEEQYF. The full variable domain, rest sourced from reference TRBV28 and TRBJ2-7, is DVKVTQSSRYLVKRTGEKVFLECVQDMDHENMFWYRQDPGLGLRLIYFSYDVKMKEKGDIPEGYSVSREKKERFSLILESASTNQTSMYLCASSLNSGRAEEQYFGPGTRLTVT.

V is TRBV5-1 and J is TRBJ1-2, with 10 positions matching TRBD1. This CDR3 has 16 residues. CDR1 is SGHRS and CDR2 is YFSETQ in the germline V gene. J lost 0 bases, V lost 3 bases, and 5 bases had no gene match. CDR3 nucleotides: TGCGCCAGCAGCTGGGGGGACAGGGGAACTAACTATGGCTACACCTTC. It translates to CASSWGDRGTNYGYTF.

The V and J genes are TRBV19 and TRBJ1-5; weak D call: TRBD1 (6 bases). This CDR3 has 15 residues. The V end was cut by 3 bases, the J end by 6 bases, with 15 bases between. Germline V gene sequence: CDR1 LNHDA, CDR2 SQIVND (reference sequence). CDR3 sequence reads: CASSIPGAAPQPQHF. The CDR3, as DNA: TGTGCCAGTAGTATCCCAGGGGCCGCTCCTCAGCCCCAGCATTTT.

This clone was seen only once. The chain carries TRBV28 and TRBJ2-7, with 14 bases identical to TRBD2. Germline values: CDR1 MDHEN, CDR2 SYDVKM. J lost 2 bases, V lost 4 bases, and 7 bases had no gene match. The CDR3 totals 17 residues. The CDR3 nucleotides are TGTGCCAGCAGTTGGGAGACTAGCGGGAGGGAAGCCTACGAGCAGTACTTC. It specifies CASSWETSGREAYEQYF.

This clone showed up just once. CDR3 in amino acids: CASSRGLAGSSYEQYF. The CDR3 nucleotides are TGTGCCAGCAGCCGGGGACTAGCGGGCTCCTCCTACGAGCAGTACTTC. The chain employs TRBV6-6 and TRBJ2-7; 12 positions agree with TRBD2. The CDR3 is made up of 16 amino acids. Germline-derived CDR1 and CDR2 are MNHNY and SVGAGI (reference sequence). V shed 6 bases and J 0 bases; nucleotides not matched to a gene: 6.

The rearrangement uses TRBV9 and TRBJ1-2; maybe TRBD1 (6 bases). This CDR3 is built from 12 residues. Per germline, CDR1 SGDLS and CDR2 YYNGEE. Trimming stripped 3 bases from V and 7 bases from J, with 10 bases between. The CDR3 nucleotides are TGTGCCAGCAGCGGATACAGGGTTGGCTACACCTTC. This encodes CASSGYRVGYTF.

The chain uses TRBV7-9 and TRBJ2-1, with D possibly being TRBD2 (6 bases). The ends were cut back, 8 bases at V and 8 bases at J, with 16 bases in the middle. The CDR3 has 13 residues. Germline assignment: CDR1 SEHNR and CDR2 FQNEAQ (reference sequence). CDR3 DNA sequence: TGTGCCAGCGGGCCCCGGGACTGGGATGAGCAGTTCTTC. Translated, it gives CASGPRDWDEQFF.

This clone was recorded once. The chain is built from TRBV3-1 (or the pseudogene TRBV3-2) and TRBJ2-3; possibly TRBD2 for D (5 bases). The CDR3 totals 14 residues. Trimming shortened V by 0 bases and J by 3 bases, and 7 bases separated the two germline ends. Germline CDR1 LGHDT, CDR2 YNNKEL (reference sequence). The CDR3 DNA sequence: TGTGCCAGCAGCCAAGATTCGGGGACAGATACGCAGTATTTT. Its translation: CASSQDSGTDTQYF.

The chain uses TRBV5-4 and TRBJ2-7, with 10 bases identical to TRBD1. V gave up 3 bases and J gave up 5 bases; unmatched junction bases: 2. Germline V gives CDR1 SGHNT, CDR2 YYREEE (reference sequence). This CDR3 contains 13 residues. The CDR3: CASSWDRGNEQYF. As DNA, the CDR3 is TGTGCCAGCAGCTGGGACAGGGGCAACGAGCAGTACTTC.